This T cell receptor beta chain stems from a study of shared T cell receptors in the human thymus. In this sample, this clone turned up once. This table comes from immunoSEQ multiplex PCR, and its TCRdb copy is limited to in-frame clones, with some not included. The table includes some 660,000 clones, more than 70% detected once. There are 14 residues in the CDR3. In germline, CDR1 is LNHDA, CDR2 SQIVND (reference sequence). The V end lost 5 bases, the J end lost 6 bases, and 16 bases lay between the germline ends. The sample was also reused in another study, on human thymus T cells. From that paper: Corrective cardiac surgery supplied the resected thymus tissue. Related research described strongly overlapping thymic repertoires in unrelated people.

V and J are TRBV19 and TRBJ1-1; the D gene is possibly TRBD1 (6 bases). The sequenced material came from thymocytes. The receptor was isolated from a boy in the first two years of life with a congenital heart defect. The CDR3 DNA reads as TGTGCCAGTAGTTTAACCCCGGGACACCCTGAAGCTTTCTTT. Its translation: CASSLTPGHPEAFF. The full variable domain, its missing parts supplied by reference TRBV19 and TRBJ1-1, is DGGITQSPKYLFRKEGQNVTLSCEQNLNHDAMYWYRQDPGQGLRLIYYSQIVNDFQKGDIAEGYSVSREKKESFPLTVTSAQKNPTAFYLCASSLTPGHPEAFFGQGTRLTVV.